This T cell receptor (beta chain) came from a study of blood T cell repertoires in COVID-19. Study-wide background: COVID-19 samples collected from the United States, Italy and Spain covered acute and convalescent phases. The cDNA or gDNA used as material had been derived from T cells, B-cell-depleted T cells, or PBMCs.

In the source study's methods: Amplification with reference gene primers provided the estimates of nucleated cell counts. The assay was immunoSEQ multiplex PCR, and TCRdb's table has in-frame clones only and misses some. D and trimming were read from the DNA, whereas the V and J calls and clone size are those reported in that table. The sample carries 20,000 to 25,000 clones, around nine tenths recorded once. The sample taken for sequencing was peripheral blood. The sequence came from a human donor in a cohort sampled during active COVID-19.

Here the CDR3 reads CASTTGNNEQFF. DNA of the CDR3: TGCGCCAGCACCACAGGGAACAATGAGCAGTTCTTC. The V call is TRBV10-1, the J call TRBJ2-1; a possible D gene is TRBD1 (6 bases). Germline CDR1 WNHNN, CDR2 SYGVQD (reference sequence). This CDR3 spans 12 amino acids. The ends were cut back, 7 bases at V and 5 bases at J, with 9 bases in the middle.